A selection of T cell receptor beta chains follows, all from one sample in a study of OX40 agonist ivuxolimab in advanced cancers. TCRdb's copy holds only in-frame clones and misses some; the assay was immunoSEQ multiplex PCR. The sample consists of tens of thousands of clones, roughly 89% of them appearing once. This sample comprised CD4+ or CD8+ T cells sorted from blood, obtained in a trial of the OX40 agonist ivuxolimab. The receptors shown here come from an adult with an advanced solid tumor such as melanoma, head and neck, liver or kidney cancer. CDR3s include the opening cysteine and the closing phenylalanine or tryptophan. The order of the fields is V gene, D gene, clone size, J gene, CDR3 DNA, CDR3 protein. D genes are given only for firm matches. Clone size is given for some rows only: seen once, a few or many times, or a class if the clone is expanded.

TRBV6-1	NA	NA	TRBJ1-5	TGTGCCAGCAGTGAAGTCAGGGGTCATCAGCCCCAGCATTTT	CASSEVRGHQPQHF
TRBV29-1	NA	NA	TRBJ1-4	TGCAGCGTCAAGGAGAATGAAAAACTGTTTTTT	CSVKENEKLFF
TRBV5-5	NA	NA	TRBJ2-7	TGTGCCAGCAGCATAAGGGCGGGACGGAACTACGAGCAGTACTTC	CASSIRAGRNYEQYF
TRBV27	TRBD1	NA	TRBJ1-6	TGTGCCAGCAGTCCAGACAGGGGGAATTCACCCCTCCACTTT	CASSPDRGNSPLHF
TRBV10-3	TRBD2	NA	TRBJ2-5	TGTGCCATCAGTGACGGCCTAGCGGGAGTGGAGACCCAGTACTTC	CAISDGLAGVETQYF
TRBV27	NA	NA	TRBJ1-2	TGTGCCAGCAGTTTGGGCCACCTCTATGGCTACACCTTC	CASSLGHLYGYTF
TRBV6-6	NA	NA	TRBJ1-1	TGTGCCAGCAGTTACTCGTCCAGGGTGACTGAAGCTTTCTTT	CASSYSSRVTEAFF
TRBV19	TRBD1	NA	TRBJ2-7	TGTGCCAGTAGTATCACCCTGGGACAGGTACACGAGCAGTACTTC	CASSITLGQVHEQYF
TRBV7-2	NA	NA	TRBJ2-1	TGTGCCAGCAGCTTAGCAACCGGGGGATCCTACAATGAGCAGTTCTTC	CASSLATGGSYNEQFF
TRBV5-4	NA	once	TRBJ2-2	TGTGCCAGCAGCTTGCCCCGGGACAAGAACACCGGGGAGCTGTTTTTT	CASSLPRDKNTGELFF
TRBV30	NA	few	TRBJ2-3	TGTGCCTGGAGTCCCCCCGACACAGATACGCAGTATTTT	CAWSPPDTDTQYF
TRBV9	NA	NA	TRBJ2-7	TGTGCCAGCAGCGTTGCCCCAGGTTTCTCCTACGAGCAGTACTTC	CASSVAPGFSYEQYF
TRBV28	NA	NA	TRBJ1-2	TGTGCCAGCAGCCCCCCCGACAGTCTTGGAGGCTACACCTTC	CASSPPDSLGGYTF
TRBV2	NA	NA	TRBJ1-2	TGTGCCAGCAGTGGGGTTAACTATGGCTACACCTTC	CASSGVNYGYTF
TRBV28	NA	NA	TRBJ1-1	TGTGCCAGCAGTTTAAGAACGGCTGAAGCTTTCTTT	CASSLRTAEAFF
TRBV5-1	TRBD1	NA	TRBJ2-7	TGCGCCAGCAGCCAGGGACAGACCTACGAGCAGTACTTC	CASSQGQTYEQYF
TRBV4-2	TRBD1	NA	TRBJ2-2	TGTGCCAGCAGCCCCCGGGACAGGGTCGACATCGGGGAGCTGTTTTTT	CASSPRDRVDIGELFF
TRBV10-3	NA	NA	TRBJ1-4	TGTGCCATCAGTGCGGGAGAACAACTGTTTTTT	CAISAGEQLFF
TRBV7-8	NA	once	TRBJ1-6	TGTGCCAGCAGCTTAGACGGGTTGTGGAATTCACCCCTCCACTTT	CASSLDGLWNSPLHF
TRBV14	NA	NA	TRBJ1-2	TGTGCCAGCAGCCAAGATCTGGGCAGAAACTATGGCTACACCTTC	CASSQDLGRNYGYTF
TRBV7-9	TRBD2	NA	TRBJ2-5	TGTGCCAGCAGCCCCAGCGGGGGGGCCCAGTACTTC	CASSPSGGAQYF
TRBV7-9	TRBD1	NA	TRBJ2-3	TGTGCCAGCAGCAGCGGGACAGGGAGAATGGCAGATACGCAGTATTTT	CASSSGTGRMADTQYF
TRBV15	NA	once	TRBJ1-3	TGTGCCACCAGCCGTGACGGGACTGGAAACACCATATATTTT	CATSRDGTGNTIYF
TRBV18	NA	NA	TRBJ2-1	TGTGCCAGCTCAACATCAGCAGGGGAACAGCAGTTCTTC	CASSTSAGEQQFF
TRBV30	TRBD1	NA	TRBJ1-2	TGTGCCTGGACCACCCTTGGACAGGCTAACTATGGCTACACCTTC	CAWTTLGQANYGYTF
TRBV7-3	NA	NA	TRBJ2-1	TGTGCCAGCAGACCCAATGGGGCGGGCAATGGGCAGTTCTTC	CASRPNGAGNGQFF
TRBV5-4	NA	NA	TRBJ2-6	TGTGCCAGCAGTCCAATACAGGACTCTGGGGCCAACGTCCTGACTTTC	CASSPIQDSGANVLTF
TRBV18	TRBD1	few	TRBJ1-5	TGTGCCAGCTCACCACCAGGTAGCAGGGGGGCTCAGCCCCAGCATTTT	CASSPPGSRGAQPQHF
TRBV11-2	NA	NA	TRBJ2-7	TGTGCCAGCAGCATTATACCGGGACAAGGCAACTACGAGCAGTACTTC	CASSIIPGQGNYEQYF
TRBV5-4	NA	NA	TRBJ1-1	TGTGCCAGCAGCACCGAGGGGGGGCAATGGGGTGAAGCTTTCTTT	CASSTEGGQWGEAFF
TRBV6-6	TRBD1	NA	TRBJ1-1	TGTGCCAGCAGACAGGGGTTGAACACTGAAGCTTTCTTT	CASRQGLNTEAFF
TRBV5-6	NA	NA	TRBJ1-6	TGTGCCAGCAGCTTGGAAGGGATCTCCTATAATTCACCCCTCCACTTT	CASSLEGISYNSPLHF
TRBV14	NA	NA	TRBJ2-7	TGTGCCAGCAGCCAGATGTACGAGCAGTACTTC	CASSQMYEQYF
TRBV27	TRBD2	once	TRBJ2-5	TGTGCCAGCAGTTTATCGGGAGGGAGGCCGGAGACCCAGTACTTC	CASSLSGGRPETQYF
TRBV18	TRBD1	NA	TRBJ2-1	TGTGCCAGCTCACCAAACAGGGGGCTGGGGGATGAGCAGTTCTTC	CASSPNRGLGDEQFF
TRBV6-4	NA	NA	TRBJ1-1	TGTGCCAGCAGTGTCCGTCCCTACACTGAAGCTTTCTTT	CASSVRPYTEAFF
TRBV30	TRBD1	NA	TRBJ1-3	TGTGCCTGGTTCCAGGGGGTCTCTGGAAACACCATATATTTT	CAWFQGVSGNTIYF
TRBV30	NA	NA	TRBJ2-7	TGTGCCTGCATCAGGGAGGATCGCTCCTACGAGCAGTACTTC	CACIREDRSYEQYF
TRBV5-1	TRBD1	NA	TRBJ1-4	TGCGCCAGCAGCTGGACAGGGGGCGCGGATGAAAAACTGTTTTTT	CASSWTGGADEKLFF
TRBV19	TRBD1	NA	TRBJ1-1	TGTGCCAGTAGTATGACAGGGCGCACTGAAGCTTTCTTT	CASSMTGRTEAFF
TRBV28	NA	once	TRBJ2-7	TGTGCCAGCAGCCGCGGGACACCCAGCTCCTACGAGCAGTACTTC	CASSRGTPSSYEQYF
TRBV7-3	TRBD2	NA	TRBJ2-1	TGTGCCAGCAGCTTAGCGGTACTAGCGGGCACCTACAATGAGCAGTTCTTC	CASSLAVLAGTYNEQFF
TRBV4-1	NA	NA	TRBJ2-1	TGCGCCAGCAGCCAAGATCCCACCGAAGGATATGAGCAGTTCTTC	CASSQDPTEGYEQFF
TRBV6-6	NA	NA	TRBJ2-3	TGTGCCAGCAAGCAGGTGGGAGCGGGCACAGATACGCAGTATTTT	CASKQVGAGTDTQYF
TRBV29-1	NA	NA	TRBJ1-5	TGCAGCGTTGAAGGAGAGGGTGGGGATCAGCCCCAGCATTTT	CSVEGEGGDQPQHF
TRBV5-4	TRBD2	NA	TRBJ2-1	TGTGCCAGCAGCTTGACTAGCGGACCTAATGAGCAGTTCTTC	CASSLTSGPNEQFF
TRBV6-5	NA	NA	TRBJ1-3	TGTGCCAGCAGTTACTACCAGGACTCTGGAAACACCATATATTTT	CASSYYQDSGNTIYF